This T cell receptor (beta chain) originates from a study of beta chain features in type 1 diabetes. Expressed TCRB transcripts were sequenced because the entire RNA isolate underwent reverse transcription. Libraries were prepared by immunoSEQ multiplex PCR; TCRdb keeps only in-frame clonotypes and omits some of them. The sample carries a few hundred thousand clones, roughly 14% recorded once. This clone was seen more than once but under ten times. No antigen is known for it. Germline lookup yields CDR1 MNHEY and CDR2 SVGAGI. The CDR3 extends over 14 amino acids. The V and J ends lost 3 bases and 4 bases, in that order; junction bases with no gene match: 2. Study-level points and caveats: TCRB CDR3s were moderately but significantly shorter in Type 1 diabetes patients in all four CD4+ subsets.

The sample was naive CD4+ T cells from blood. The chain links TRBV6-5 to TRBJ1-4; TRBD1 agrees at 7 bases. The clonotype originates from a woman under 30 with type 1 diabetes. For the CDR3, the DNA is TGTGCCAGCAGTTATCGGGACAGTAATGAAAAACTGTTTTTT. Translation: CASSYRDSNEKLFF.